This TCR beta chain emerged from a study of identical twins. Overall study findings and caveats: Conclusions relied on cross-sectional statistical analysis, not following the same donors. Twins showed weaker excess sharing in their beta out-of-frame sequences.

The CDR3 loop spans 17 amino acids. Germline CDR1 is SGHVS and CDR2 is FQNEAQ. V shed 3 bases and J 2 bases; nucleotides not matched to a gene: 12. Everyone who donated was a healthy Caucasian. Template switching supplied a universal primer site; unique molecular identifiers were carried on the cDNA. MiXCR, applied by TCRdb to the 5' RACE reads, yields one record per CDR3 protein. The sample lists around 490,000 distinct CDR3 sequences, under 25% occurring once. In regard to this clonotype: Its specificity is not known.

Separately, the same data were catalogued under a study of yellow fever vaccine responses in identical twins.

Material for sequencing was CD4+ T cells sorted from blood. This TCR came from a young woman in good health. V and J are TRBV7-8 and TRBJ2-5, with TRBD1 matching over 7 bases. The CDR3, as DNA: TGTGCCAGCAGCTTGGTTGCGCCGGGACAGCCACAAGAGACCCAGTACTTC. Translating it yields CASSLVAPGQPQETQYF.